These 16 T cell receptor beta chains came from one sample sequenced in a study of blood T cell repertoires in COVID-19. The assay was immunoSEQ multiplex PCR, and TCRdb's table has in-frame clones only and misses some. The table records tens of thousands of clones, 65% to 80% of them present only once. What was sequenced was peripheral blood. These receptors all stem from a human donor with active or convalescent COVID-19. The donor label of this sample is uncertain.

This chain's CDR3 is CASSRQDSGANVLTF. CDR3 DNA sequence: TGTGCCAGTAGTCGACAGGACTCTGGGGCCAACGTCCTGACTTTC. V and J are TRBV19 and TRBJ2-6; D possibly corresponds to TRBD1 (6 bases). The CDR3 is made up of 15 amino acids. V shed 5 bases and J shed 0 bases, with 8 bases lying between them. Germline V gives CDR1 LNHDA, CDR2 SQIVND (reference sequence).

The V gene is TRBV19, the J gene TRBJ1-2; TRBD1 matches 7 bases. This CDR3 has 16 amino acids. V dropped 3 bases and J dropped 5; count of bases not matched to a gene: 12. Looked up from germline, CDR1 is LNHDA and CDR2 is SQIVND (reference sequence). CDR3 residues: CASSMGDRGPGYGYTF. In DNA form, the CDR3 reads TGTGCCAGTAGTATGGGGGACAGAGGCCCGGGATATGGCTACACCTTC.

V usage is TRBV4-1 and J usage is TRBJ1-1, with TRBD1 identical over 7 bases. With V trimmed by 4 bases and J by 1 base, 3 bases remained unmatched. CDR1 is MGHRA, CDR2 YSYEKL, per germline. This CDR3 comprises 14 residues. The CDR3 is CASSPGTANTEAFF. As DNA, the CDR3 is TGCGCCAGCAGCCCGGGGACAGCGAACACTGAAGCTTTCTTT.

The V and J genes are TRBV10-3 and TRBJ2-7, with a possible D match to TRBD1 (5 bases). This CDR3 contains 13 residues. CDR1 is ENHRY, CDR2 SYGVKD, per germline. V was shortened by 7 bases and J by 6 bases, with 16 bases between the two germline ends. The CDR3 DNA follows: TGTGCCATCAAACCAGGAAGGGGTCTCGAGCAGTACTTC. Protein: CAIKPGRGLEQYF.

The J gene is TRBJ1-3, the V gene TRBV4-1; D is undetermined. Between the trimmed V and J ends, which lost 1 base and 0 bases, there was a span of 13 bases. This CDR3 region has 17 residues. Per germline, CDR1 MGHRA and CDR2 YSYEKL. The CDR3 DNA sequence: TGCGCCAGCAGCCAAGTGAACAGCCGCTACTCTGGAAACACCATATATTTT. It translates to CASSQVNSRYSGNTIYF.

The V call is TRBV7-9, the J call TRBJ2-7; D is possibly TRBD1 (5 bases). CDR1 and CDR2 (germline): SEHNR, FQNEAQ (reference sequence). Trimming left V 5 bases short and J 6 bases short, with 14 bases between. The CDR3 runs to 13 residues. CDR3 region: CASSQDIQPEQYF. CDR3 coding DNA: TGTGCCAGCAGCCAGGACATTCAGCCCGAGCAGTACTTC.

The chain has TRBV20-1 and TRBJ2-1, with TRBD1 matching 12 bases. J was trimmed by 8 bases and V by 3 bases; bases with no gene match: 8. The CDR3 covers 15 residues. Germline lookup yields CDR1 DFQATT and CDR2 SNEGSKA (reference sequence). CDR3 DNA: TGCAGTGCTAGTGACCGGGACAGGGGGCTGGATGAGCAGTTCTTC. Residues: CSASDRDRGLDEQFF.

CDR3 loop: CASSPPGRGQETQYF. As DNA, the CDR3 is TGTGCCAGCTCACCTCCAGGACGGGGCCAAGAGACCCAGTACTTC. This chain uses TRBV18 with TRBJ2-5; D might be TRBD2 (5 bases). The CDR3 spans 15 residues. Germline CDR1 and CDR2: KGHSH and LQKENI. The V and J ends lost 3 bases and 1 base respectively, with 12 bases between them.

The chain carries TRBV28 and TRBJ1-2, with D unresolved. From germline, CDR1 is MDHEN and CDR2 SYDVKM. V dropped 5 bases and J dropped 5 bases, with 12 bases sitting between them. The CDR3 has 13 amino acids. The CDR3 loop reads CASSVGLGYGYTF. The CDR3, as DNA: TGTGCCAGCAGTGTAGGACTAGGTTATGGCTACACCTTC.

This chain uses TRBV7-9 with TRBJ2-4, with 11 bases aligning to TRBD2. The germline V gene encodes CDR1 SEHNR and CDR2 FQNEAQ (reference sequence). With 5 bases clipped from V and 7 bases from J, the junction kept 10 bases outside the gene matches. The CDR3 has 16 residues. The CDR3 DNA is TGTGCCAGCAGCCTTAGCGGGAGGGCTGAGGGCAACATTCAGTACTTC. Protein sequence: CASSLSGRAEGNIQYF.

This clone was counted once. The V and J genes are TRBV5-1 and TRBJ1-4; 7 bases match TRBD1. V shed 2 bases and J 8 bases; nucleotides not matched to a gene: 6. Germline CDR1 and CDR2: SGHRS and YFSETQ. This CDR3 spans 14 amino acids. The CDR3 sequence is CASSLQGFGEKLFF. CDR3 in DNA: TGCGCCAGCAGCTTACAGGGGTTCGGAGAAAAACTGTTTTTT.

The CDR3 sequence is CASSPGGGRGTDTQYF. As DNA, the CDR3 is TGTGCCAGCAGCCCGGGAGGCGGGAGGGGCACAGATACGCAGTATTTT. The rearrangement links TRBV11-2 to TRBJ2-3, with 9 bases identical to TRBD2. Germline loops: CDR1 SGHAT, CDR2 FQNNGV. The CDR3 covers 16 residues. Losses at the gene ends were 5 bases for V and 1 base for J; bases not matched to a gene: 7.

The chain has TRBV27 and TRBJ1-1; possible D gene TRBD1, 6 bases. Per the germline V gene, CDR1 is MNHEY and CDR2 is SMNVEV (reference sequence). The CDR3 runs to 12 residues. The V end lost 3 bases, the J end lost 9 bases, and 11 bases lay between the germline ends. Here the CDR3 reads CASSFPGQKAFF. The CDR3 bases are TGTGCCAGCAGTTTCCCCGGACAGAAAGCTTTCTTT.

The chain joins TRBV5-1 to TRBJ1-1, with 7 bases that match TRBD1. The CDR3 is 15 residues long. Germline loops: CDR1 SGHRS, CDR2 YFSETQ. The ends lost 0 bases at V and 5 bases at J; junction bases unmatched: 7. CDR3: CASSLEGALGTEAFF. CDR3 nucleotide sequence: TGCGCCAGCAGCTTGGAGGGGGCTCTGGGAACTGAAGCTTTCTTT.

The V and J genes are TRBV28 and TRBJ1-6; D is unclear. V gave up 7 bases and J gave up 0 bases, with 10 bases separating them. Germline V gene sequence: CDR1 MDHEN, CDR2 SYDVKM. This CDR3 is built from 15 residues. CDR3 sequence (DNA): TGTGCCAGCACCCCCAAGAGCTCCTATAATTCACCCCTCCACTTT. This encodes CASTPKSSYNSPLHF.

This sequence joins TRBV24-1 and TRBJ2-3; 12 bases agree with TRBD2. Trimming removed 3 bases from V and 6 bases from J; junction bases left unmatched: 6. Germline lookup yields CDR1 KGHDR and CDR2 SFDVKD. This CDR3 is 16 amino acids long. CDR3 amino acids: CATSDLGTSGRDTQYF. For the CDR3, the DNA is TGTGCCACCAGTGATCTGGGGACTAGCGGGCGGGATACGCAGTATTTT.